The clone carrying this T cell receptor (beta chain) has more than one count but fewer than ten. The target antigen is unknown. After removal of 5 bases from V and 0 bases from J, the junction contained 9 bases not matched to a gene. CDR3 size: 16 residues. Germline CDR1 and CDR2: SGHTA and FQGNSA. The data were obtained in a study of cytomegalovirus exposure and HLA in healthy donors. Across the study: Both the roughly 120 validation repertoires and the approximately 700 first-cohort repertoires used the same platform, as reported by a later analysis. General study findings and limits: It was confirmed in vitro that three of the CMV-associated chains were specific for CMV antigens. Cytomegalovirus status was reportedly diagnosed by the classifier with high sensitivity and specificity.

Generated by immunoSEQ multiplex PCR, the TCRdb table keeps only in-frame clones and is missing some. The repertoire holds 150,000 to 200,000 clones, with roughly 85% as singletons. The sequence was collected from a man aged 18 to 30 in good health and CMV-seropositive. The sample taken for sequencing was PBMCs. The chain employs TRBV7-2 and TRBJ2-7; TRBD1 agrees at 8 bases. The CDR3 loop reads CASSNRQGKGSYEQYF. CDR3 bases: TGTGCCAGCAGCAACCGACAGGGGAAGGGCTCCTACGAGCAGTACTTC.